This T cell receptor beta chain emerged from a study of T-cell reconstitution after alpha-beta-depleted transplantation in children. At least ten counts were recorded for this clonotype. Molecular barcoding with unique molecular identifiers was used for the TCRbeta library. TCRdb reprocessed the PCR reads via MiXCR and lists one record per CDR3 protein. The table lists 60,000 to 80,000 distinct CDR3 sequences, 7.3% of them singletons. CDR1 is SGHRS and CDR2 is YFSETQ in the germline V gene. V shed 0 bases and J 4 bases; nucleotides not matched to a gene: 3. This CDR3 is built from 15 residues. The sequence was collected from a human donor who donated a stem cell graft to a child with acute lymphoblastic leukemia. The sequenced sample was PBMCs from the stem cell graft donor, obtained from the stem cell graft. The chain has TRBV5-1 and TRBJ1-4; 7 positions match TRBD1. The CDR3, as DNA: TGCGCCAGCAGCTTGGGGGGACAGAGTAATGAAAAACTGTTTTTT. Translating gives CASSLGGQSNEKLFF.